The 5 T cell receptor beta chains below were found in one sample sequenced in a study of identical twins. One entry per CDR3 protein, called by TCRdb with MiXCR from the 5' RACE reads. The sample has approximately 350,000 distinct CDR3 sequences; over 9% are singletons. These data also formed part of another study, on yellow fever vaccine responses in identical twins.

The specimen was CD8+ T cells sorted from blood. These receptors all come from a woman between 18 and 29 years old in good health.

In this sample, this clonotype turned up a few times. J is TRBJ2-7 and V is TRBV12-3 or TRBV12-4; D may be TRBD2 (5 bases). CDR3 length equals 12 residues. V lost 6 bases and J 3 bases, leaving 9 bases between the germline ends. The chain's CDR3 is CASSYDYYEQYF. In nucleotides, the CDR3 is TGTGCCAGCAGCTATGACTACTACGAGCAGTACTTC.

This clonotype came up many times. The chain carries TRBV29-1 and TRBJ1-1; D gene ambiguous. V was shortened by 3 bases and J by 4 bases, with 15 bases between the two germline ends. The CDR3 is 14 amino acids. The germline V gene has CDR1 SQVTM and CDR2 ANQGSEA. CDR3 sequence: CSVEGTLVGTEAFF. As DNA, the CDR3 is TGCAGCGTTGAGGGAACACTCGTGGGCACTGAAGCTTTCTTT.

The CDR3 reads CAIRPNAGEAFF. The CDR3 DNA follows: TGTGCCATCCGACCGAATGCGGGGGAAGCTTTCTTT. The chain employs TRBV10-3 and TRBJ1-1; D is undetermined. The CDR3 contains 12 residues. V lost 8 bases to trimming and J lost 8 bases, with 15 bases between them. Germline CDR1 ENHRY, CDR2 SYGVKD.

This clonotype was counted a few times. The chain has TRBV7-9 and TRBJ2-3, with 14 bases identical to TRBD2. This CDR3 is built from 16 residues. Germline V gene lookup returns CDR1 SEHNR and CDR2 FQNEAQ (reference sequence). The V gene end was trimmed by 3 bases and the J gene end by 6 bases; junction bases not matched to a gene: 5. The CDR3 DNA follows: TGTGCCAGCAGCTTGGGACTAGCGGGAGATCTGGATACGCAGTATTTT. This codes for CASSLGLAGDLDTQYF.

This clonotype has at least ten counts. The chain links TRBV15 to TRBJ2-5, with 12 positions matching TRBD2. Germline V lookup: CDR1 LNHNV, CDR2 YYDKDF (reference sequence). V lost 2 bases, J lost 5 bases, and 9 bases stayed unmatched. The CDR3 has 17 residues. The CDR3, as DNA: TGTGCCACCAGCAGACCGCCGGGACTAGCGGGCACTGAGACCCAGTACTTC. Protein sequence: CATSRPPGLAGTETQYF.